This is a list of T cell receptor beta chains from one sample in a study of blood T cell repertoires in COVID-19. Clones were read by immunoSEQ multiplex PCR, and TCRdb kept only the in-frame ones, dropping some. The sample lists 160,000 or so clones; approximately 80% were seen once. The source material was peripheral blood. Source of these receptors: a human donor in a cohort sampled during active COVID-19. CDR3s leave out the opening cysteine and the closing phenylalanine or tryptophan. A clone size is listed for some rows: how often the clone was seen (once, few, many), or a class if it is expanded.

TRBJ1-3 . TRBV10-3 AISERGSGNTIY
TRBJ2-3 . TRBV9 ASSARGGRGTDTQY
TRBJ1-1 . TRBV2 ASSMTDLLTEAF
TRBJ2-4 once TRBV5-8 ASTTWEGFNIQY
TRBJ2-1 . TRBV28 ASSLGGFYNEQF
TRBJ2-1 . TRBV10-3 AITEDRGYNEQF
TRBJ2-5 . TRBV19 ASSTGTGGRETQY
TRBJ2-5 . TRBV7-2 ASNRKGQMQETQY
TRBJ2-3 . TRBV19 ASETGGTDTQY
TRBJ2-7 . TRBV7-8 ASSLRGRGTYEQY
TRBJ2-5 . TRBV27 ASSLHTQETQY
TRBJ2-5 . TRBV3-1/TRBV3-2 ASSRYDGEETQY
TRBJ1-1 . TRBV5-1 ASSLGQVNTEAF
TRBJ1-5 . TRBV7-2 ASSPLGTGRGGNQPQH
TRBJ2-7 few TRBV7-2 ASSPGSVGPYEQY